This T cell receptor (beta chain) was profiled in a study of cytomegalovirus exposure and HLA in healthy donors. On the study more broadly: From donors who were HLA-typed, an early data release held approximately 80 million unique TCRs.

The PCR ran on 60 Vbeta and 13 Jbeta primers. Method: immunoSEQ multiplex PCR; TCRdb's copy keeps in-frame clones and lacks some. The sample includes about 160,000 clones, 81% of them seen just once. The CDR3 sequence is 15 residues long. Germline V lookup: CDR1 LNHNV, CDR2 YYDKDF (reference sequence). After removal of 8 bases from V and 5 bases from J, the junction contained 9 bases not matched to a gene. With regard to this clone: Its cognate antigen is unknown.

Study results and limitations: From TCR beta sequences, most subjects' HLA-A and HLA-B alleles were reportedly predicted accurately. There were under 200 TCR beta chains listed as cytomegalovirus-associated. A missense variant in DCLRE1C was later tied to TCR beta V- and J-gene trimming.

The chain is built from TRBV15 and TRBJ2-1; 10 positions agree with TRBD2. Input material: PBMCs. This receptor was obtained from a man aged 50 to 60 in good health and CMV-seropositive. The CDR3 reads CATDSSGSTNNEQFF. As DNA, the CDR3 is TGTGCCACCGATTCTAGCGGGAGTACCAACAATGAGCAGTTCTTC.